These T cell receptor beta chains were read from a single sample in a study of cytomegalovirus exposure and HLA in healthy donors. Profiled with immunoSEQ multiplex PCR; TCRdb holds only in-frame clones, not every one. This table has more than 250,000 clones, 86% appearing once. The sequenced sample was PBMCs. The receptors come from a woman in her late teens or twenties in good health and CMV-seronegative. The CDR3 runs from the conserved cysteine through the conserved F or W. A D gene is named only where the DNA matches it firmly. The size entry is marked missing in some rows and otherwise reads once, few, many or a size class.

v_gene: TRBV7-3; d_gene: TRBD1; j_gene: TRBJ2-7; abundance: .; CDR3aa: CASSSSGQGGNEQYF; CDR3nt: TGTGCCAGCAGCTCGAGCGGACAGGGGGGTAACGAGCAGTACTTC
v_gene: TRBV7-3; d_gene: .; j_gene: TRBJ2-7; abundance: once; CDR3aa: CASRSDASEQYF; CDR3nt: TGTGCCAGCAGGTCAGATGCTAGCGAGCAGTACTTC
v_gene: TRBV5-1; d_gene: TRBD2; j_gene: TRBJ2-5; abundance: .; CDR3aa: CASKGTSGRYETQYF; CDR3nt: TGCGCCAGCAAAGGGACTAGCGGGAGGTATGAGACCCAGTACTTC
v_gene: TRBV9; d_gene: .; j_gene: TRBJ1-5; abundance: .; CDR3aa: CASSVAAGGNQPQHF; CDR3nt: TGTGCCAGCAGCGTAGCTGCGGGGGGCAATCAGCCCCAGCATTTT
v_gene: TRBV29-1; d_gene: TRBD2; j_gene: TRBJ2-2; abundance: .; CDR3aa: CSVGGERGYTGELFF; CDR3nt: TGCAGCGTTGGGGGGGAGCGGGGCTACACCGGGGAGCTGTTTTTT
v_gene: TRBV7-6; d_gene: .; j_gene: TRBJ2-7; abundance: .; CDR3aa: CASSPYDGTTYEQYF; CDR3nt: TGTGCCAGCAGCCCCTACGACGGGACAACCTACGAGCAGTACTTC
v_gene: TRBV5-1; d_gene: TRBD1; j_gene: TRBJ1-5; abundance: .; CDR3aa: CASSLAGTGDNQPQHF; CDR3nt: TGCGCCAGCAGCTTGGCCGGGACAGGGGATAATCAGCCCCAGCATTTT
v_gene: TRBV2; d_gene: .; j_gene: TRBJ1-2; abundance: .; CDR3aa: CASSDPTTGFGYTF; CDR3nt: TGTGCCAGCAGTGACCCAACCACGGGATTCGGCTACACCTTC
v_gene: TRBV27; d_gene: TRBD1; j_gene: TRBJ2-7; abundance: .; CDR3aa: CASSLSGQGFYEQYF; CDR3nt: TGTGCCAGCAGTTTATCGGGACAGGGGTTCTACGAGCAGTACTTC
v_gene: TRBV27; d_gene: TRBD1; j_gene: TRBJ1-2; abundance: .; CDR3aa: CASSPTGGESGYTF; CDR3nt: TGTGCCAGCAGCCCAACAGGGGGTGAAAGTGGCTACACCTTC
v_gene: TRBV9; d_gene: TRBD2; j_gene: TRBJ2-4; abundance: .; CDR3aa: CASSAGTSGRRVIQYF; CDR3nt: TGTGCCAGCAGCGCTGGGACTAGCGGGAGAAGGGTCATTCAGTACTTC